This T cell receptor beta chain came from a study of blood T cell repertoires in COVID-19. Study overall: Specimens from acute and convalescent COVID-19 originated in the United States, Italy and Spain. Sample material is recorded as cDNA or gDNA derived from T cells, B-cell-depleted T cells, or PBMCs.

This clone was counted a single time. The CDR3 has 12 amino acids. Trimming cost V 3 bases and J 5 bases; bases outside gene matches: 2. CDR1 is SGHRS, CDR2 YFSETQ, per germline. Methods used by the authors: Reference gene primer amplification gave estimated nucleated cell counts. Some clones are missing from TCRdb's copy, which holds only in-frame ones; the method was immunoSEQ multiplex PCR. That table supplies the V and J calls and clone size; D and trimming were determined from the DNA. Of tens of thousands of clones listed, 70% to 90% were seen once; the top ten hold roughly 12%. Sequencing used peripheral blood. The clonotype comes from a man aged 55 to 69 with active COVID-19. This chain connects TRBV5-1 to TRBJ2-7; 7 nucleotides line up with TRBD1. The CDR3 is CASSSTGDEQYF. The CDR3 nucleotides read TGCGCCAGCAGCTCCACAGGGGACGAGCAGTACTTC.